This T cell receptor (beta chain) stems from a study of monozygotic twins with inflammatory bowel disease (dated by TCRdb to between 2018 and 2021). About the study as a whole: In total, roughly 28 monozygotic twin pairs made up the full study: 19 Danish pairs, all IBD-discordant, plus nine German pairs, of which four were IBD-concordant and five were IBD-discordant. The search for disease-associated traits relied mainly on comparing IBD patients with their genetically identical healthy co-twins within discordant pairs. Each individual had, on average, about 151 000 unique TCRalpha sequences and 181 000 unique TCRbeta sequences available for analysis. Paper-wide results and their limitations: Differing immunosuppressive treatments among patients may have added background noise and inter-individual variability to the repertoires. Repertoire similarity did not differ between concordant and discordant twins, which could be due to limited statistical power. No single strong signal or clonotype linked to IBD turned up in the results, so the idea that one exists was not supported. Distinction between different T cell subtypes could not be achieved in the analysis. Measured by the inverse Simpson index, TCRbeta repertoire diversity was lower in IBD patients than in their healthy co-twins. Compared with healthy twins, IBD patients shared fewer clonotypes with other individuals, and the difference was most pronounced in patients with signs of disease activity.

From each donor, an approximately 2.3 ml peripheral blood sample was drawn into PAXgene tubes and stored at -80 degrees C. Total RNA was isolated from whole blood with the PAXgene blood miRNA kit on an automated QIAcube, without T cell sorting. Peripheral blood from monozygotic twin pairs concordant or discordant for inflammatory bowel disease was subjected to deep TCRalpha and TCRbeta repertoire profiling with unique molecular barcoding. For every twin pair, smoking habits were documented, and each individual was categorised as a current, former or never smoker. From the cysteine through the phenylalanine, the CDR3 covers 13 amino acids. A DNA sequence was not provided. Based on the germline V gene, the CDR1 and CDR2 sequences are KGHSH and LQKENI. Library preparation employed 5' RACE. Each TCR library was prepared from roughly 3,800 ng of total RNA. cDNA was synthesized with SMARTScribe reverse transcriptase in eight separate reactions per sample. Unique molecular identifiers containing a 6-nucleotide sample barcode were introduced through template switching during cDNA synthesis. TCRalpha and TCRbeta cDNA was amplified by two nested PCRs of 16 and 9 cycles, with bead purification after each PCR. Before amplification, the cDNA was treated with uracil DNA-glycosylase and purified using the QIAquick PCR purification kit. The second PCR added Illumina TruSeq-compatible adapters along with sample-specific barcodes. TapeStation and Qubit were used to check library quality and concentration, and 4 to 6.5 ng of each library went into the pool. Pooled libraries were sequenced on an Illumina HiSeq2500 single-index Rapid Run with 2 x 100 bp reads and custom sequencing primers. In the original analysis: MiGEC version 1.2.6 was used for UMI-based consensus assembly, which corrected PCR and sequencing errors. MiXCR version 2.1.1 was used for V(D)J alignment, clonotype assembly and CDR3 extraction. To normalise gene usage, clonotype sharing and MAIT/NKT TCR abundance, the top 1000, 10 000 and 20 000 clonotypes in each sample were analysed. Diversity was computed as the inverse Simpson index with the vegan R package after downsampling to 27 000 UMIs. Paired Mann-Whitney U tests were applied to discordant twin pairs, with Benjamini-Hochberg correction for multiple testing. After the reads were reprocessed by TCRdb, one entry was made per CDR3 protein sequence, with no DNA. The V and J calls follow TCRdb's processing rather than the paper's. The sample's table lists a count of 150,000 to 200,000 distinct CDR3 sequences. The ten largest clones add up to over 2.5% of the sample.

Regarding this clonotype: Its antigen is currently not known.

The chain couples TRBV18 to TRBJ1-1. The sample consisted of blood. The sequence came from a human donor with ulcerative colitis or Crohn's disease, or a healthy co-twin of an affected twin (not recorded which). The CDR3 reads as follows: CASSPQALGGAFF.